The clone carrying this TCR beta chain has at least ten counts. From RNA transcripts, TCR beta CDR3 regions were amplified. Using the HTBI primer set, a first-round RT-PCR was run on the TCR CDR3. One entry per CDR3 protein, called by TCRdb with MiXCR from the multiplex PCR reads. The sample records a few hundred thousand distinct CDR3 sequences, around a fifth being singletons. This record belongs to a study of T cells in Graves' hyperthyroidism and ophthalmopathy. Ophthalmopathy patients showed a Clinical Activity Score of at least 3, NOSPECS grade of at least 4 and duration under 3 months. V was trimmed by 3 bases and J by 6 bases, leaving 23 bases between them. Looked up from germline, CDR1 is MNHEY and CDR2 is SMNVEV (reference sequence). The CDR3 totals 17 residues.

The receptor was derived from a woman between 65 and 79 years old with Graves' ophthalmopathy. The chain couples TRBV27 to TRBJ1-1; unclear D gene. Sequences were obtained from blood. The CDR3 DNA is TGTGCCAGCAGTTTGAGGAACGGGTGGGCTCTCGGGGCTGAAGCTTTCTTT. This codes for CASSLRNGWALGAEAFF.